Below are 26 T cell receptor beta chains sequenced from a single sample in a study of early T cells in non-severe SARS-CoV-2 infection. TCRdb re-derived calls from the 5' RACE reads in MiXCR, one entry per CDR3 protein. This sample carries 50,000 to 70,000 distinct CDR3 sequences, approximately 9% of them seen once, and the ten largest clones take roughly a sixth. The source material was whole blood. These TCRs come from an adult who was a healthcare worker with PCR-confirmed SARS-CoV-2 infection or an uninfected control (not recorded which).

This clonotype has just a few counts. The chain recombines TRBV10-2 with TRBJ2-1; 8 bases match TRBD1. This CDR3 region has 17 residues. The V and J ends lost 5 bases and 2 bases, in that order; junction bases with no gene match: 11. Germline assignment: CDR1 WSHSY and CDR2 SAAADI. The CDR3 DNA sequence: TGCGCCAGCAGTCCCAAGGGACAGGTGATTACCTACAATGAGCAGTTCTTC. It translates to CASSPKGQVITYNEQFF.

The chain employs TRBV7-9 and TRBJ2-7; 10 positions agree with TRBD2. J gave up 5 bases and V 5 bases, and 6 bases lay outside the gene matches. The CDR3 has 14 residues. Germline values: CDR1 SEHNR, CDR2 FQNEAQ (reference sequence). The CDR3 DNA sequence: TGTGCCAGCAGCAGTAGCGGGAGGACCCACGAGCAGTACTTC. This gives the protein CASSSSGRTHEQYF. Drawing the rest from reference TRBV7-9 and TRBJ2-7, the complete variable domain is DTGVSQNPRHKITKRGQNVTFRCDPISEHNRLYWYRQTLGQGPEFLTYFQNEAQLEKSRLLSDRFSAERPKGSFSTLEIQRTEQGDSAMYLCASSSSGRTHEQYFGPGTRLTVT.

This clonotype was counted many times. This chain connects TRBV7-9 to TRBJ1-3, with D perhaps TRBD1 (5 bases). Germline CDR1 SEHNR, CDR2 FQNEAQ (reference sequence). This CDR3 has 12 residues. V was cut by 1 base and J by 11 bases, with 9 bases left in between. The CDR3 DNA reads TGTGCCAGCAGCTTAGAAGACAGTCCCATATATTTT. It codes for CASSLEDSPIYF.

This clonotype was seen many times. The J gene is TRBJ2-7, the V gene TRBV18, with 10 bases fitting TRBD2. V lost 5 bases, J lost 7 bases, and 8 bases stayed unmatched. There are 14 residues in the CDR3. Per germline, CDR1 KGHSH and CDR2 LQKENI. Here the CDR3 DNA reads TGTGCCAGCTCAGTGCAGTCTAGCGGGAGAGAGCAGTACTTC. Protein: CASSVQSSGREQYF.

Many counts were recorded for this clonotype. The chain joins TRBV6-6 to TRBJ2-3; D assignment may be TRBD1 or TRBD2 (6 bases each). Trimming removed 7 bases at V and 2 bases at J, with 10 bases between. The CDR3 covers 13 residues. The germline V gene encodes CDR1 MNHNY and CDR2 SVGAGI (reference sequence). The CDR3 loop is CASKRGDTDTQYF. CDR3 nucleotide sequence: TGTGCCAGCAAGAGGGGGGACACAGATACGCAGTATTTT.

This clonotype was found many times. The chain joins TRBV6-2 or TRBV6-3 to TRBJ2-1; D is perhaps TRBD1 (6 bases). The CDR3 is 16 amino acids. Germline CDR1 MNHEY, CDR2 SVGEGT. Trimming shortened V by 0 bases and J by 3 bases, and 12 bases separated the two germline ends. The CDR3 region has the DNA TGTGCCAGCAGTTACTCGATCACAGGGAACTACAATGAGCAGTTCTTC. It yields the protein CASSYSITGNYNEQFF.

This clonotype was seen a handful of times. This chain joins TRBV20-1 and TRBJ2-5; 10 bases map to TRBD2. CDR1 DFQATT and CDR2 SNEGSKA come from the germline V gene (reference sequence). The ends lost 5 bases at V and 3 bases at J; junction bases unmatched: 9. The CDR3 length is 15 residues. The CDR3 DNA sequence: TGCAGTGCTCGGACTAGCGGAGCTCAAAAAGAGACCCAGTACTTC. It specifies CSARTSGAQKETQYF.

As to this clonotype: This clone may be a read error of a much larger clone one base away. The genes are TRBV2 and TRBJ1-5, with 7 bases aligning to TRBD1. The CDR3 length is 15 residues. Looked up from germline, CDR1 is SNHLY and CDR2 is FYNNEI. The trim removed 2 bases at V and 7 bases at J, leaving 8 bases unmatched. CDR3 sequence: CASSEQRQGHQPQHF. The CDR3 bases are TGTGCCAGCAGTGAACAGAGACAGGGTCACCAGCCCCAGCATTTT.

This clonotype has only a few counts. This chain connects TRBV10-3 to TRBJ2-2; 11 nucleotides match TRBD2. Trimming cost V 2 bases and J 6 bases; bases outside gene matches: 5. Germline values: CDR1 ENHRY, CDR2 SYGVKD. The CDR3 has 16 residues. The DNA of the CDR3 is TGTGCCATCAGTGAGCGTTTAGCGGGAGGGCCCGGGGAGCTGTTTTTT. Encoded protein: CAISERLAGGPGELFF.

This clonotype appeared many times. The CDR3 coding sequence is TGTGCCAGCTCAAAAGGGGGCAAGGTTCCCCTAAATGAGCAGTTCTTC. Amino acid sequence: CASSKGGKVPLNEQFF. The chain employs TRBV18 and TRBJ2-1; 7 nucleotides line up with TRBD1. This CDR3 comprises 16 residues. Germline V gives CDR1 KGHSH, CDR2 LQKENI. Trimming cost V 5 bases and J 7 bases; bases outside gene matches: 14.

Note on this clonotype: A much larger clone is a single base away; this may be a read error. Because it lacks the conserved phenylalanine or tryptophan at the end, this CDR3 is likely a read error. The CDR3 reads CASSPPDRVGQPQHY. The DNA of the CDR3 is TGTGCCAGCTCACCCCCGGACAGGGTTGGGCAGCCCCAGCATTAT. V gene TRBV18 combines with J gene TRBJ1-5; 8 bases are shared with TRBD1. Germline assignment: CDR1 KGHSH and CDR2 LQKENI. This CDR3 contains 15 residues. With V trimmed by 3 bases and J by 7 bases, 8 bases remained unmatched.

This clonotype was recorded a few times. The chain joins TRBV24-1 to TRBJ2-1; possibly TRBD2 for D (6 bases). The ends were cut back, 5 bases at V and 0 bases at J, with 10 bases in the middle. The CDR3 sequence is 15 residues long. Germline V gene sequence: CDR1 KGHDR, CDR2 SFDVKD. CDR3 sequence reads: CATSVWRGSYNEQFF. The CDR3, as DNA: TGTGCCACCAGTGTCTGGAGGGGCTCCTACAATGAGCAGTTCTTC.

This clonotype was counted many times. Its ends do not fully match the called genes, so a read error is possible. The J gene is TRBJ2-3, the V gene TRBV12-3 or TRBV12-4, with D unresolved. This CDR3 is built from 12 residues. The CDR3 DNA reads TGTGCCAGCAGTTTTAGCAAAGATACGCAGTATTTT. It encodes CASSFSKDTQYF.

This clonotype was counted ten times or more. The rearrangement links TRBV30 to TRBJ1-5; possible D gene TRBD1, 5 bases. Germline CDR1 reads GTSNPN; CDR2 reads SVGIG (reference sequence). This CDR3 spans 15 amino acids. With 1 base removed from V and 3 bases from J, the gap between germline ends came to 13 bases. CDR3 amino acids: CAWSGRGLFNQPQHF. The DNA for the CDR3 is TGTGCCTGGAGTGGACGGGGACTCTTCAATCAGCCCCAGCATTTT.

This clonotype appeared a few times. The CDR3 here is CASRSTGGASGYTF. CDR3 in DNA: TGTGCCAGCAGGTCAACAGGGGGCGCTTCCGGCTACACCTTC. The chain links TRBV2 to TRBJ1-2; 9 nucleotides align to TRBD1. Germline CDR1 and CDR2: SNHLY and FYNNEI. V was clipped by 6 bases and J by 8 bases; unmatched bases: 10. The CDR3 loop spans 14 amino acids.

In this sample, this clonotype turned up many times. The genes are TRBV20-1 and TRBJ1-2, with 7 bases identical to TRBD1. V shed 3 bases and J 0 bases; nucleotides not matched to a gene: 10. Germline CDR1 reads DFQATT; CDR2 reads SNEGSKA (reference sequence). The CDR3 extends over 16 amino acids. Here the CDR3 reads CSARGTVYPTNYGYTF. The CDR3 DNA reads as TGCAGTGCTAGGGGGACAGTCTATCCCACTAACTATGGCTACACCTTC.

Ten or more counts support this clonotype. The V call is TRBV7-6, the J call TRBJ2-5; 7 nucleotides align to TRBD2. Germline V gene lookup returns CDR1 SGHVS and CDR2 FNYEAQ. There are 14 residues in the CDR3. V shed 3 bases, J shed 0 bases, and the junction held 1 base outside the gene matches. The CDR3 nucleotides read TGTGCCAGCAGCTTCGGACTAGACCAAGAGACCCAGTACTTC. Its translation: CASSFGLDQETQYF.

This clonotype has a handful of counts. V gene TRBV6-1 combines with J gene TRBJ2-7; 9 nucleotides line up with TRBD2. Germline assignment: CDR1 MNHNS and CDR2 SASEGT. V was pared by 5 bases and J by 4 bases, with 12 bases of the junction left unmatched. This CDR3 contains 16 residues. CDR3 loop: CASSTTFSGREYEQYF. In nucleotides, the CDR3 is TGTGCCAGCAGTACCACCTTTAGCGGGAGAGAATACGAGCAGTACTTC.

The chain recombines TRBV20-1 with TRBJ2-2, with unresolved D. Germline lookup yields CDR1 DFQATT and CDR2 SNEGSKA (reference sequence). This CDR3 has 15 amino acids. V lost 3 bases and J lost 0, with 11 bases in between. The CDR3 DNA reads as TGCAGTGCTAGGAGGACGGGCGCGAACACCGGGGAGCTGTTTTTT. It codes for CSARRTGANTGELFF.

This clonotype was seen repeatedly, ten times or more. This rearrangement joins TRBV20-1 to TRBJ2-7; 10 bases are a match to TRBD2. V gave up 0 bases and J gave up 3 bases; unmatched junction bases: 17. The germline gives CDR1 DFQATT, CDR2 SNEGSKA (reference sequence). The length of the CDR3 is 19 residues. The CDR3 DNA reads as TGCAGTGCTAGAGATCATAGGAAGCGGGAGGGCCAAGGGGTCTACGAGCAGTACTTC. The encoded protein is CSARDHRKREGQGVYEQYF.

This clonotype was counted at least ten times. The chain couples TRBV10-2 to TRBJ2-7; D may be TRBD1 (6 bases). V was shortened by 7 bases and J by 0 bases, with 13 bases between the two germline ends. This CDR3 contains 14 residues. The germline V gene encodes CDR1 WSHSY and CDR2 SAAADI. For the CDR3, the DNA is TGCGCCAGCATGAAGGACAGCAGCTCCTACGAGCAGTACTTC. Protein sequence: CASMKDSSSYEQYF.

This clonotype was counted only a few times. This chain connects TRBV29-1 to TRBJ2-5; 10 bases align to TRBD2. CDR3 length: 13 residues. Trimming cost V 6 bases and J 3 bases; bases outside gene matches: 4. CDR1 and CDR2 from the germline V gene are SQVTM and ANQGSEA. CDR3 residues: CSVSGLAEETQYF. The DNA of the CDR3 is TGCAGCGTCTCAGGACTAGCGGAAGAGACCCAGTACTTC.

This clonotype showed up just a few times. The CDR3 region has the DNA TGTGCCAGCAGGAACTACGGGACACATGGCTACGAGCAGTACTTC. Amino acid sequence: CASRNYGTHGYEQYF. The chain joins TRBV28 to TRBJ2-7, with D possibly TRBD1 on 6 matching bases. The V and J ends lost 6 bases and 3 bases respectively, with 18 bases between them. This CDR3 is built from 15 residues. The germline V gene encodes CDR1 MDHEN and CDR2 SYDVKM.

At least ten counts were recorded for this clonotype. V usage is TRBV29-1 and J usage is TRBJ2-1; a weak D match, TRBD1 (5 bases). V was clipped by 6 bases and J by 5 bases, with 11 bases between them. The CDR3 runs 12 residues. Germline CDR1 and CDR2: SQVTM and ANQGSEA. CDR3 protein: CSVAGWDNEQFF. Written as DNA, the CDR3 is TGCAGCGTGGCAGGGTGGGACAATGAGCAGTTCTTC.

This clonotype was detected only a few times. The gene calls are TRBV6-2 or TRBV6-3 and TRBJ2-1, with 11 nucleotides matching TRBD2. V lost 2 bases and J lost 0; bases outside the gene matches: 6. This CDR3 comprises 18 residues. In germline, CDR1 is MNHEY, CDR2 SVGEGT. The CDR3 protein is CASSYPGTSGFSYNEQFF. The CDR3 coding sequence is TGTGCCAGCAGTTACCCAGGGACTAGCGGATTCTCCTACAATGAGCAGTTCTTC.

This chain joins TRBV11-2 and TRBJ2-5; D gene uncertain. The CDR3 runs to 13 residues. V lost 4 bases and J 0 bases, leaving 6 bases between the germline ends. CDR1 and CDR2 (germline): SGHAT, FQNNGV. This CDR3 is CASSSLYQETQYF. The CDR3 DNA reads as TGTGCCAGCAGCTCCTTGTACCAAGAGACCCAGTACTTC.